This TCR beta chain was retrieved from a study of CD4 T cells in relation to SARS-CoV-2 and coronaviruses. Turning to the study itself: The negative reference was HIV-1 Nef peptide pool or peptide-free culture.

Before the COVID-19 pandemic, during about 2010-2019, CD4+ T cells were taken from unexposed donors. After ten to eleven days of culture, CD4+ T cells were isolated. Half the medium was replaced with IL-2 medium on days 3 and 7. Repertoires were generated with immunoSEQ multiplex PCR, while TCRdb's copy carries only in-frame clones and drops some. Seen here are approximately 16,000 clones, roughly four fifths observed once, and the top ten hold 35% to 50%. Notes on the study in general: About 65% of donors had memory CD4+ clonotypes crossrecognizing SARS-CoV-2 and common cold coronavirus spike. Monoreactive clones expanded significantly more to SARS-CoV-2 than crossreactive clones did.

The CDR3 has 13 amino acids. Trimming cost V 3 bases and J 5 bases; bases outside gene matches: 4. CDR1 is SGHRS and CDR2 is YFSETQ in the germline V gene. Comment on this clone: Antigen: not known.

Sequenced: CD4+ T cells from PBMCs, cultured in vitro. This TCR came from a human donor in good health. The rearrangement uses TRBV5-1 and TRBJ1-1; 7 bases agree with TRBD1. CDR3 amino acids: CASSSWTGTEAFF. CDR3 nucleotide sequence: TGCGCCAGCAGCTCTTGGACAGGAACTGAAGCTTTCTTT.